This TCR beta chain originates from a study of T cell responses to AZD1222 COVID-19 vaccine. Points from the study as a whole: Vaccine-associated CD4 TCRs spanned spike, dominant at 160-218 and 743-854.

Produced via immunoSEQ multiplex PCR; TCRdb's table is partial and in-frame only. The sample has about 120,000 clones, about nine tenths seen once. This CDR3 comprises 14 residues. V lost 6 bases and J lost 2; bases outside the gene matches: 3. CDR1 and CDR2 from the germline V gene are SGHTA and FQGTGA. With respect to this clone: What it binds is unknown. Other DNA sequences in the sample encode the same CDR3.

The receptor comes from an adult who received the AZD1222 COVID-19 vaccine. The starting material was peripheral blood, obtained 28 days after the second AZD1222 dose. V gene TRBV7-3 combines with J gene TRBJ2-1, with TRBD2 identical over 8 bases. Here the CDR3 DNA reads TGTGCCAGCAGTCCAGCGGGAGCCTACAATGAGCAGTTCTTC. Translating it yields CASSPAGAYNEQFF.